The T cell receptor beta chain described here comes from a study of shared clonotypes between healthy human individuals. Study-wide context: Per donor, three plates held CD4 naive cells, three held CD4 memory, two held CD8 naive and one held CD8 memory. Study-wide findings and caveats: When compared with the clonotypes that were shared by all four sorted-subset donors, the non-shared clonotypes turned out to have lower generation probabilities.

Measured with immunoSEQ multiplex PCR; TCRdb has only the in-frame clones, and not every one. Of fewer than 1 million clones listed, about 96% are singletons. Positive CCR7 selection of CD45RO-negative cells yielded the naive CD8 cells, and terminally differentiated effector memory CD45RA+ cells were excluded. A note on this clone: No antigen is known for it.

With V trimmed by 0 bases and J by 4 bases, 5 bases remained unmatched. The CDR3 is 15 amino acids. From germline, CDR1 is LGHNT and CDR2 FRNRAP. This TCR was sampled from a man aged 25 to 45 in good health. The V call is TRBV12-5, the J call TRBJ2-5, with 7 nucleotides matching TRBD2. The sequenced material came from naive CD8+ T cells sorted from blood. In nucleotides, the CDR3 is TGTGCTAGTGGTTTGGTATTGGGAGGGTTAGAGACCCAGTACTTC. Amino acid sequence: CASGLVLGGLETQYF.